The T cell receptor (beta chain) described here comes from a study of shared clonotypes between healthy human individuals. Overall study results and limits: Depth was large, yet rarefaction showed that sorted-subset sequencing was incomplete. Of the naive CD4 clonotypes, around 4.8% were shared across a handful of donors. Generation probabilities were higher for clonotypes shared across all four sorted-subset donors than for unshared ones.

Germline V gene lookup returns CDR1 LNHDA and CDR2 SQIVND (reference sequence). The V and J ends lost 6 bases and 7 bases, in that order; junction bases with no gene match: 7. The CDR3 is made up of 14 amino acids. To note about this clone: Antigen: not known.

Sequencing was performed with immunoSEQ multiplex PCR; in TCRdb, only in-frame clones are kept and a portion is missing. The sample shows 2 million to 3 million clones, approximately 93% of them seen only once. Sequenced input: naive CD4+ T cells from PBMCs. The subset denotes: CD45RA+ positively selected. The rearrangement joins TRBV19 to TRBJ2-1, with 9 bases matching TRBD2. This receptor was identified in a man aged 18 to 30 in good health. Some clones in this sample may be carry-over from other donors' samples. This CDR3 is CASRLPAGGNEQFF. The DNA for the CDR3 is TGTGCCAGTAGATTGCCCGCGGGAGGGAATGAGCAGTTCTTC.